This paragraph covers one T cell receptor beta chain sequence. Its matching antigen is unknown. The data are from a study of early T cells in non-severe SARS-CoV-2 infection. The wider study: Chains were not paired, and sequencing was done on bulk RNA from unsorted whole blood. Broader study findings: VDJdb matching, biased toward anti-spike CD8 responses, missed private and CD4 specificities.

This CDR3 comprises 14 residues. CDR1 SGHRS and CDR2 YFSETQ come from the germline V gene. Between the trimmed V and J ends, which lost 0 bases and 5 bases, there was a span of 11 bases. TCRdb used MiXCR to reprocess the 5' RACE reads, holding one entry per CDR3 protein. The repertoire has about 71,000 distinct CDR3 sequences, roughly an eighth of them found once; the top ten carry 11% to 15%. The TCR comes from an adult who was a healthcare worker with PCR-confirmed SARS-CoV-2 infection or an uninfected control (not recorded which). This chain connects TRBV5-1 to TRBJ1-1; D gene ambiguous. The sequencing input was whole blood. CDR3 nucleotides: TGCGCCAGCAGCTTGGCTTCCACTATAACTGAAGCTTTCTTT. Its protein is CASSLASTITEAFF.